A selection of T cell receptor beta chains follows, all from one sample in a study of blood T cells in healthy people across ages. TCRdb re-derived calls from the 5' RACE reads in MiXCR, one entry per CDR3 protein. The table includes under 800,000 distinct CDR3 sequences, roughly two fifths detected once. The specimen was blood. These receptors all come from a woman aged 55-69 years in good health. Each CDR3 is given with its conserved first and last residue. The D gene is left open where the match is weak. The size entry is marked missing in some rows and otherwise reads once, few, many or a size class.

>TRBJ2-5|TRBV5-4|TRBD1|few
TGTGCCAGCAGACCCGACAGGGTTGGAGAGACCCAGTACTTC
CASRPDRVGETQYF
>TRBJ1-2|TRBV20-1|.|.
TGCAGTGCTGGGGGTCAGTCTAACTATGGCTACACCTTC
CSAGGQSNYGYTF
>TRBJ1-4|TRBV9|TRBD1|few
TGTGCCAGCAGCGCAACACAGGGGTTTGAAAAACTGTTTTTT
CASSATQGFEKLFF
>TRBJ1-5|TRBV20-1|.|.
TGCAGTGCTAGAGTAAGCCAAGGGCAGCCCCAGCATTTT
CSARVSQGQPQHF
>TRBJ2-4|TRBV6-6|.|few
TGTGCCAGCAGTCTCCCTGAGCGGCCAAACATTCAGTACTTC
CASSLPERPNIQYF
>TRBJ1-5|TRBV12-3/TRBV12-4|.|.
TGTGCCAGCAGTGCCTGGGAGGGTGAGCCCCAGCATTTT
CASSAWEGEPQHF
>TRBJ2-3|TRBV11-2|TRBD2|.
TGTGCCAGCAGCTTGGCGGGAGAGGGGGATACGCAGTATTTT
CASSLAGEGDTQYF
>TRBJ1-5|TRBV9|.|.
TGTGCCAGCAGCAGGGACAATAGCAATCAGCCCCAGCATTTT
CASSRDNSNQPQHF
>TRBJ2-3|TRBV7-3|.|.
TGTGCCAGCAGCGACCGGTCAGATACGCAGTATTTT
CASSDRSDTQYF
>TRBJ1-6|TRBV9|TRBD1|.
TGTGCCAGCGGGGACAGGGTCTCCTATAATTCACCCCTCCACTTT
CASGDRVSYNSPLHF
>TRBJ2-3|TRBV11-1|.|.
TGTGCCAGCAGCCCTATCGTCCCCACAGATACGCAGTATTTT
CASSPIVPTDTQYF
>TRBJ2-5|TRBV7-2|.|.
TGTGCCAGCAGCCCCGGTTGGGGACTCCAATCCTACGGGCAGTACTTC
CASSPGWGLQSYGQYF
>TRBJ1-2|TRBV10-3|.|.
TGTGCCATCAGTGACAGGGGCGACTATGGCTACACCTTC
CAISDRGDYGYTF
>TRBJ1-2|TRBV12-3/TRBV12-4|.|few
TGTGCCAGCAGTTCCCTCCCGGGCGATGGCTACACCTTC
CASSSLPGDGYTF
>TRBJ2-1|TRBV7-3|.|few
TGTGCCAGCAGCTTGGACATTGACAATGAGCAGTTCTTC
CASSLDIDNEQFF
>TRBJ1-1|TRBV5-1|TRBD1|.
TGCGCCTGCAGACAACAGGGGAGCACTGAAGCTTTCTTT
CACRQQGSTEAFF
>TRBJ2-1|TRBV20-1|TRBD2|.
TGCAGTGCTAGAGGACTAGCGGGGGTATACAATGAGCAGTTCTTC
CSARGLAGVYNEQFF
>TRBJ2-7|TRBV29-1|.|few
TGCAGCGCCGGGGACGGAGCCTACGAGCAGTACTTC
CSAGDGAYEQYF
>TRBJ1-1|TRBV5-1|.|.
TGCGCCAGCAGCTTGGGTCCAGATCCGAACACTGAAGCTTTCTTT
CASSLGPDPNTEAFF
>TRBJ2-1|TRBV3-1|TRBD1|.
TGTGCCAGCAGCTCTACCGTCTGGGCAGGGGGCAATGAGCAGTTCTTC
CASSSTVWAGGNEQFF
>TRBJ2-7|TRBV27|.|few
TGTGCCAGCAGTTTAAATCCTGGGTTCAATGAGCAGTACTTC
CASSLNPGFNEQYF
>TRBJ2-5|TRBV3-1|.|.
TGTGCCAGCAGCCAGGACGGGACATCCCAAGAGACCCAGTACTTC
CASSQDGTSQETQYF
>TRBJ2-1|TRBV2|TRBD2|.
TGTGCCAGCAGACAAAGAGGTGCGGGGGGGCTTTTTGAGCAGTTCTTC
CASRQRGAGGLFEQFF
>TRBJ2-7|TRBV18|.|.
TGTGCCAGCTCACCATATAGTCTCGAGCAGTACTTC
CASSPYSLEQYF
>TRBJ2-3|TRBV9|TRBD2|many
TGTGCCAGCAGCGTAACTAGCGGGACCCTAGGCGATACGCAGTATTTT
CASSVTSGTLGDTQYF
>TRBJ2-5|TRBV29-1|.|many
TGCAGCGTTGAACCTCTAGAGACCCAGTACTTC
CSVEPLETQYF
>TRBJ2-1|TRBV5-1|.|.
TGCGCCAGCAGCTACCCTTTGGACGCCGGTGAGCAGTTCTTC
CASSYPLDAGEQFF
>TRBJ1-2|TRBV20-1|TRBD1|.
TGCAGTGCCAACCAGGGACAGGCTGCTAACTGTGGCTACACCTTC
CSANQGQAANCGYTF
>TRBJ1-6|TRBV9|TRBD1|.
TGTGCCAGCAGTGACACAGGGGATTCACCCCTCCACTTT
CASSDTGDSPLHF
>TRBJ2-7|TRBV20-1|.|.
TGCAGTGCTAGTTCCCGTACCTACGAGCAGTACTTC
CSASSRTYEQYF
>TRBJ1-4|TRBV10-3|TRBD1|.
TGTGCCATCAGTGGGACAGGGCGCGGTAATGAAAAACTGTTTTTT
CAISGTGRGNEKLFF
>TRBJ2-6|TRBV7-3|.|.
TGTGCCAGCAGCTCCCTAGTATCTGGGGCCAACGTCCTGACTTTC
CASSSLVSGANVLTF
>TRBJ1-1|TRBV5-1|.|.
TGCGCCAGCAGCGTCCAAATGAACACTGAAGCTTTCTTT
CASSVQMNTEAFF
>TRBJ2-5|TRBV19|.|.
TGTGCCAGTAGTCCGGGACACGGTATGGAGACCCAGTACTTC
CASSPGHGMETQYF
>TRBJ2-7|TRBV20-1|TRBD2|.
TGCAGTGCTAAAGAGCTAGCGGGAAGCTCCTACGAGCAGTACTTC
CSAKELAGSSYEQYF
>TRBJ2-7|TRBV5-1|.|few
TGCGCCAGCAGCTTGACAACGGCGGTGGACGAGCAGTACTTC
CASSLTTAVDEQYF
>TRBJ2-7|TRBV28|TRBD1|few
TGTGCCAGCAGTCAACAGGGGCCCTACGAGCAGTACTTC
CASSQQGPYEQYF
>TRBJ2-7|TRBV9|.|.
TGTGCCAGCAGCGTAAACAGGGCCACAAATACCTACGAGCAGTACTTC
CASSVNRATNTYEQYF
>TRBJ2-5|TRBV25-1|TRBD2|many
TGTGCCAGCAGTGGGACTAGCGGGAGTGGGGAGACCCAGTACTTC
CASSGTSGSGETQYF
>TRBJ1-1|TRBV12-3/TRBV12-4|TRBD1|.
TGTGCCAGCACTGCGAAGGGGGCAGCGAACACTGAAGCTTTCTTT
CASTAKGAANTEAFF
>TRBJ1-2|TRBV18|TRBD1|.
TGTGCCAGCTCACCATCTATGGGACAGGGCGGCTACACCTTC
CASSPSMGQGGYTF
>TRBJ1-2|TRBV6-1|TRBD1|.
TGTGCCAGCGCTACAAGCCCGACAGGGAGCTATTATGGCTACACCTTC
CASATSPTGSYYGYTF
>TRBJ2-3|TRBV18|TRBD2|.
TGTGCCAGCTCACCGGAAGGGACTAGCGGGAAATGGACAGATACGCAGTATTTT
CASSPEGTSGKWTDTQYF
>TRBJ2-2|TRBV5-1|.|.
TGCGCCAGCAGCTTCCGGGTCGCTACTACCCCCGGGGAGCTGTTTTTT
CASSFRVATTPGELFF
>TRBJ1-5|TRBV20-1|.|.
TGCAGTGCTAGACGCGGGGCGGGTAATCAGCCCCAGCATTTT
CSARRGAGNQPQHF
>TRBJ2-5|TRBV9|.|few
TGTGCCAGCAGCGTAAAAGGGGATCAAGAGACCCAGTACTTC
CASSVKGDQETQYF
>TRBJ2-7|TRBV25-1|TRBD1|few
TGTGCCAGCAGTGACCACAGGGGGCCAGACGAGCAGTACTTC
CASSDHRGPDEQYF
>TRBJ2-7|TRBV12-3/TRBV12-4|TRBD2|few
TGTGCCAGCAGTACTAGCGGGAGGGACGAGCAGTACTTC
CASSTSGRDEQYF